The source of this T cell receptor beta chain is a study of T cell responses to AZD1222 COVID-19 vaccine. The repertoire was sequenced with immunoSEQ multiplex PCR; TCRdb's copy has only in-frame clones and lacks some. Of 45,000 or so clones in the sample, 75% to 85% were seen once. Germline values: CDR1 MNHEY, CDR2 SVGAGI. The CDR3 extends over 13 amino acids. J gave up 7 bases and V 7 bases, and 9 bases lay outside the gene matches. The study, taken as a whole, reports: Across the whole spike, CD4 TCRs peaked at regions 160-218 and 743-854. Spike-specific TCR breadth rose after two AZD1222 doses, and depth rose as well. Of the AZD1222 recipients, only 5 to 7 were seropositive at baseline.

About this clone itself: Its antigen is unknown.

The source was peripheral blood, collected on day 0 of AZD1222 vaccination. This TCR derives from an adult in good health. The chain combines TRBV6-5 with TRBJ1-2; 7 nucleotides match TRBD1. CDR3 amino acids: CASISGGGVGYTF. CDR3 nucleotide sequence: TGTGCCAGCATCTCAGGGGGGGGCGTTGGCTACACCTTC.